This TCR beta chain was documented in a study of T cells in Graves' hyperthyroidism and ophthalmopathy. Per germline, CDR1 MNHEY and CDR2 SMNVEV (reference sequence). J was trimmed by 5 bases and V by 8 bases; bases with no gene match: 3. There are 12 residues in the CDR3. The sample holds a few counts of this clonotype. The hyperthyroidism patients had all been newly diagnosed, and their disease duration was under 2 months. Their ages ranged from 18 to 65 years. Those patients with uncontrolled infection, other autoimmune disease, pregnancy or lactation were excluded. Based on clinical symptoms, serum thyroxine and TRAb, thyroid ultrasound and orbital computed tomography, diagnoses were reached. The PBMCs had their origin in more than 9.5 ml of fresh peripheral blood. TCR beta CDR3 regions were amplified from RNA. The HTBI set primed first-round TCR CDR3 RT-PCR. In TCRdb, the multiplex PCR reads were re-called with MiXCR into one record per CDR3 protein. The sample includes more than 150,000 distinct CDR3 sequences, over 15% of them seen just once.

The TCR originated in a woman in her forties or fifties with Graves' hyperthyroidism. J is TRBJ2-3 and V is TRBV27; 8 bases line up with TRBD2. The specimen sequenced was blood. CDR3 DNA: TGTGCCAGCCGGGGGGGCGAAGATACGCAGTATTTT. Translated, it gives CASRGGEDTQYF.